Sequencing of this T cell receptor (beta chain) was carried out in a study of CD8+ T cells in alopecia areata. Across the study: Administration of oral tofacitinib to treated patients was at 5 to 10 mg twice daily. Whole-study results and caveats: Clonality in lesional scalp, especially alopecia totalis/universalis, exceeded that of normal scalp.

The CDR3 loop spans 13 amino acids. Germline V gives CDR1 SQVTM, CDR2 ANQGSEA. With 5 bases removed from V and 1 base from J, the gap between germline ends came to 11 bases. Isolated RNA was reverse transcribed into cDNA used as the sequencing template. The method was immunoSEQ multiplex PCR; TCRdb's version includes in-frame clones alone and lacks a portion of them. Of some 110,000 clones in the sample, around two fifths were seen once. Both peripheral blood and punch biopsies of lesional scalp skin were obtained from patients who had alopecia areata. PBMCs, the starting material, were the source of sorted CD4+ and CD8+ T cells. Worth noting for this clone: The antigen remains undetermined.

The chain has TRBV29-1 and TRBJ1-1; D call uncertain. This receptor was taken from a human donor with alopecia areata. The sequenced material came from CD4+ T cells sorted from blood. The CDR3 sequence is CSVLLHSNTEAFF. CDR3 nucleotide sequence: TGCAGCGTTCTCCTACATTCGAACACTGAAGCTTTCTTT.